This T cell receptor (beta chain) is drawn from a study of CXCR3-negative and CXCR3-positive naive CD8 T cells. Regarding the study as a whole: For CXCR3-positive naive cells, TRB CDR3s were more hydrophobic than those of CXCR3-negative naive cells.

The study made its TRB cDNA libraries by 5' RACE, adding UMI labels. TCRdb reworked the 5' RACE reads into one entry per CDR3 protein, no DNA. Seen in this sample are around 60,000 distinct CDR3 sequences; the ten most common clones hold 0.7% to 0.95%. Remarks on this clonotype: Its antigen remains unidentified.

The material sequenced was naive CXCR3+ CD8+ T cells from blood. Subset reported: CD45RO-CCR7+CD27+CD95- naive CD8+ T cells expressing CXCR3 (TNR3+). The sequence derives from a human donor in good health. Some clones in this sample may be carry-over from other donors' samples.

This CDR3 reads CAWGGLAGLDTEAFF. This chain connects TRBV30 to TRBJ1-1. CDR1 GTSNPN and CDR2 SVGIG come from the germline V gene (reference sequence). The CDR3 spans 15 residues.